This T cell receptor beta chain comes out of a study of PD-1 blockade in mismatch repair-deficient tumors. Generated by immunoSEQ multiplex PCR, the TCRdb table keeps only in-frame clones and is missing some. The repertoire holds about 100,000 clones, with 82% as singletons. CDR1 is MNHEY and CDR2 is SVGAGI in the germline V gene. The CDR3 runs to 13 residues. V lost 6 bases, J lost 8 bases, and 14 bases lay in between. This clone has just a few counts. The source is an adult with mismatch repair-deficient cancer. The starting material was peripheral blood, obtained roughly 36 weeks after starting pembrolizumab. The chain uses TRBV6-5 and TRBJ2-1, with D unresolved. Here the CDR3 reads CASREDRFHEQFF. The CDR3 region has the DNA TGTGCCAGCAGGGAAGATCGCTTCCATGAGCAGTTCTTC.